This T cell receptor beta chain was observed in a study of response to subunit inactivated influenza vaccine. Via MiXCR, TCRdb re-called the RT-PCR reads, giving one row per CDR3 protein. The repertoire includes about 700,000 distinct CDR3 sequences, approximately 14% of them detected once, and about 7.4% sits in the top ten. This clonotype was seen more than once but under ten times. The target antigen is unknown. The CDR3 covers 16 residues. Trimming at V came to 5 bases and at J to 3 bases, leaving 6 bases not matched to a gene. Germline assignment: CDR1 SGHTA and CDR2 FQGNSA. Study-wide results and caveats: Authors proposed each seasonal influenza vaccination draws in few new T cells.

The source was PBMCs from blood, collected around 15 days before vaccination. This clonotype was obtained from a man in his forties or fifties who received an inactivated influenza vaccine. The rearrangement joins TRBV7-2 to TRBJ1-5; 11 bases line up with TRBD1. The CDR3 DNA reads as TGTGCCAGCAGCCCCCGGACAGGGGGCATCAATCAGCCCCAGCATTTT. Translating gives CASSPRTGGINQPQHF.